The 26 T cell receptor beta chains reported below all come from one sample, sequenced in a study of CD8 T cells in Susac syndrome. Reverse transcription of roughly 0.45 to 1 ug RNA was performed with random hexamers. TCRdb independently ran MiXCR on the immunoSEQ multiplex PCR reads; one entry per CDR3 protein. The sample has about 90,000 distinct CDR3 sequences, roughly 96% seen once. Sequencing was performed on CD8+ T cells from PBMCs. The receptors originated from a human donor with Susac syndrome.

The chain combines TRBV30 with TRBJ1-1; possible D gene TRBD1, 6 bases. Per germline, CDR1 GTSNPN and CDR2 SVGIG (reference sequence). The CDR3 runs 13 residues. Trimming took off 2 bases at V and 7 bases at J, with 14 bases between the two ends. CDR3 nucleotides: TGTGCCTGGAGTCTGCCCGACAGGAATGAAGCTTTCTTT. This sequence encodes CAWSLPDRNEAFF.

The J gene is TRBJ1-5, the V gene TRBV5-6, with a possible D match to TRBD1 (5 bases). V lost 4 bases and J 9 bases, leaving 23 bases between the germline ends. The CDR3 runs to 16 residues. Germline CDR1 and CDR2: SGHDT and YYEEEE. The CDR3 nucleotides read TGTGCCAGCAGCCTACCGGGGGAAACGGATATTTGGCCCCAGCATTTT. This sequence encodes CASSLPGETDIWPQHF. The complete variable domain, with remaining parts taken from reference TRBV5-6 and TRBJ1-5, reads DAGVTQSPTHLIKTRGQQVTLRCSPKSGHDTVSWYQQALGQGPQFIFQYYEEEERQRGNFPDRFSGHQFPNYSSELNVNALLLGDSALYLCASSLPGETDIWPQHFGDGTRLSIL.

This clonotype showed up just once. This CDR3 reads CASSPSGSSNQPQHF. The CDR3 nucleotides read TGTGCCAGCAGCCCCTCAGGGTCTAGCAATCAGCCCCAGCATTTT. V and J are TRBV7-9 and TRBJ1-5; tentatively, D is TRBD1 (5 bases). Germline CDR1 SEHNR, CDR2 FQNEAQ (reference sequence). Deletions cut 5 bases from V and 0 bases from J, with 11 bases between. This CDR3 comprises 15 residues.

V gene TRBV23-1 combines with J gene TRBJ2-5; weak D call: TRBD1 (6 bases). TRBV23-1 is annotated as an ORF whose role is uncertain. This CDR3 has 16 residues. V was trimmed by 4 bases and J by 2 bases, leaving 17 bases between them. The CDR3 nucleotides are TGCGCCAGCAGTCGGAGTTTAGGACAGCCTCAAGAGACCCAGTACTTC. Translated, it gives CASSRSLGQPQETQYF.

The V gene is TRBV29-1, the J gene TRBJ2-1; D ambiguous. CDR3 length: 15 amino acids. The V gene's germline CDR1 is SQVTM and CDR2 ANQGSEA. V was cut by 4 bases and J by 5 bases, with 18 bases left in between. The CDR3 sequence is CSVVWLPHKDNEQFF. The CDR3 DNA follows: TGCAGCGTTGTATGGCTACCCCACAAGGACAATGAGCAGTTCTTC.

V gene TRBV27 combines with J gene TRBJ2-3; tentative D call: TRBD2 (6 bases). This CDR3 has 15 amino acids. V dropped 5 bases and J dropped 5 bases, with 17 bases sitting between them. CDR1 and CDR2 (germline): MNHEY, SMNVEV (reference sequence). CDR3 sequence (DNA): TGTGCCAGCAGTCTCTCCCCCGGGGGTGTAGATACGCAGTATTTT. Translating gives CASSLSPGGVDTQYF.

The V gene is TRBV30, the J gene TRBJ1-2; possible D gene TRBD1, 6 bases. V lost 2 bases, J lost 6 bases, and 13 bases lay in between. The CDR3 has 13 amino acids. Germline CDR1 GTSNPN, CDR2 SVGIG (reference sequence). The CDR3 reads CAWSLTGTDGYTF. The CDR3 nucleotides are TGTGCCTGGAGTCTCACAGGGACGGATGGCTACACCTTC.

This clonotype appeared a single time. The chain is built from TRBV7-2 and TRBJ1-1, with a tentative D call TRBD1 (6 bases). The CDR3 is made up of 13 amino acids. The germline CDR1 and CDR2 sequences are SGHTA and FQGNSA. The V end lost 5 bases, the J end lost 10 bases, and 17 bases lay between the germline ends. CDR3 in amino acids: CASSRRQEQIAFF. The CDR3 DNA reads as TGTGCCAGCAGCCGCCGACAGGAACAGATAGCTTTCTTT. The variable domain in full, completed from reference TRBV7-2 and TRBJ1-1, reads GAGVSQSPSNKVTEKGKDVELRCDPISGHTALYWYRQSLGQGLEFLIYFQGNSAPDKSGLPSDRFSAERTGGSVSTLTIQRTQQEDSAVYLCASSRRQEQIAFFGQGTRLTVV.

This clonotype came up once. The rearrangement links TRBV3-1 to TRBJ1-6; D ambiguous. With 1 base removed from V and 9 bases from J, the gap between germline ends came to 13 bases. Germline assignment: CDR1 LGHDT and CDR2 YNNKEL (reference sequence). The CDR3 covers 15 residues. The CDR3 region is CASSQAAGAGSPLHF. Here the CDR3 DNA reads TGTGCCAGCAGCCAAGCGGCAGGAGCGGGTTCACCCCTCCACTTT.

This chain joins TRBV19 and TRBJ1-2; no firm D call. Germline assignment: CDR1 LNHDA and CDR2 SQIVND (reference sequence). The CDR3 covers 15 residues. Trimming cost V 9 bases and J 0 bases, with 17 bases left between them. The DNA of the CDR3 is TGTGCCAGAACGAATAAGAATTCCCCTAACTATGGCTACACCTTC. This encodes CARTNKNSPNYGYTF.

The V call is TRBV15, the J call TRBJ2-7; D might be TRBD1 (5 bases). Between the trimmed V and J ends, which lost 5 bases and 5 bases, there was a span of 13 bases. Per the germline V gene, CDR1 is LNHNV and CDR2 is YYDKDF (reference sequence). CDR3 length: 13 amino acids. The CDR3 spells CATSVQGFNEQYF. In DNA, the CDR3 is TGTGCCACCAGCGTTCAGGGTTTCAACGAGCAGTACTTC.

The chain links TRBV20-1 to TRBJ2-1; D is ambiguous. CDR1 DFQATT and CDR2 SNEGSKA come from the germline V gene (reference sequence). Trimming took off 2 bases at V and 4 bases at J, with 18 bases between the two ends. The CDR3 is 16 residues long. CDR3 bases: TGCAGTGCTAGAAAGGCGACCCCATCCTTTTACAATGAGCAGTTCTTC. Protein: CSARKATPSFYNEQFF.

The rearrangement joins TRBV5-6 to TRBJ1-6; 7 positions agree with TRBD1. Germline V gene lookup returns CDR1 SGHDT and CDR2 YYEEEE. The CDR3 runs to 14 residues. V was clipped by 4 bases and J by 11 bases; unmatched bases: 9. The CDR3 sequence is CASSQTGAGTPLHF. Written as DNA, the CDR3 is TGTGCCAGCAGCCAAACAGGGGCCGGGACACCCCTCCACTTT.

The CDR3 sequence: CASSQRGTASSGNTIYF. CDR3 bases: TGTGCCAGCAGCCAAAGGGGGACTGCTAGCTCTGGAAACACCATATATTTT. The chain uses TRBV3-1 and TRBJ1-3; possible D gene TRBD1, 6 bases. V was cut by 2 bases and J by 0 bases, with 14 bases left in between. The CDR3 is 17 amino acids. CDR1 and CDR2 from the germline V gene are LGHDT and YNNKEL (reference sequence).

This chain links TRBV5-1 with TRBJ1-2; D might be TRBD1 (5 bases). This CDR3 has 13 amino acids. V was trimmed by 3 bases and J by 6 bases, leaving 12 bases between them. The germline V gene encodes CDR1 SGHRS and CDR2 YFSETQ. CDR3 sequence reads: CASSSSQDNGYTF. The CDR3 bases are TGCGCCAGCAGCTCCTCGCAGGACAATGGCTACACCTTC.

This clonotype has only one observation. The J gene is TRBJ2-7, the V gene TRBV20-1; a weak D match, TRBD1 (5 bases). CDR3 length equals 14 residues. The germline CDR1 and CDR2 sequences are DFQATT and SNEGSKA (reference sequence). V shed 7 bases and J shed 2 bases, with 18 bases lying between them. The chain's CDR3 is CSVRRAVLAYEQYF. The CDR3 DNA follows: TGCAGTGTTCGCAGGGCAGTGCTGGCCTACGAGCAGTACTTC.

This clonotype is a singleton in its sample. The V and J genes are TRBV19 and TRBJ1-1, with D possibly matching TRBD1 (6 bases). The CDR3 is 13 residues long. Germline assignment: CDR1 LNHDA and CDR2 SQIVND (reference sequence). Trimming took 3 bases from V and 6 from J, leaving 11 bases between them. CDR3 sequence reads: CASSMLDRPEAFF. CDR3 nucleotide sequence: TGTGCCAGTAGTATGCTAGACAGGCCTGAAGCTTTCTTT.

The chain uses TRBV20-1 and TRBJ2-7, with 9 bases matching TRBD2. CDR1 and CDR2 from the germline V gene are DFQATT and SNEGSKA (reference sequence). This CDR3 comprises 12 residues. Germline trimming cut 7 bases from V and 6 bases from J; bases unmatched to any gene: 7. The chain's CDR3 is CSGFAGGREQYF. CDR3 nucleotides: TGCAGTGGCTTTGCGGGGGGGCGCGAGCAGTACTTC.

The J gene is TRBJ1-5, the V gene TRBV7-9; D unresolved. CDR3 length: 16 amino acids. The V gene's germline CDR1 is SEHNR and CDR2 FQNEAQ (reference sequence). V lost 4 bases and J lost 3, with 16 bases in between. The CDR3 protein is CASSSEGIGDNQPQHF. CDR3 DNA: TGTGCCAGCAGCTCCGAAGGGATCGGGGACAATCAGCCCCAGCATTTT.

The chain carries TRBV4-2 and TRBJ1-6; the match to TRBD1 covers 8 bases. With V trimmed by 4 bases and J by 10 bases, 12 bases remained unmatched. From germline, CDR1 is LGHNA and CDR2 YNFKEQ. The CDR3 sequence is 16 residues long. The CDR3 sequence: CASSRILTGVDSPLHF. In DNA form, the CDR3 reads TGTGCCAGCAGCCGAATCCTGACAGGGGTCGACTCACCCCTCCACTTT.

This sequence joins TRBV7-2 and TRBJ1-2, with D unresolved. Per the germline V gene, CDR1 is SGHTA and CDR2 is FQGNSA. The V gene lost 4 bases and the J gene lost 0 bases, with 12 bases spanning the gap. This CDR3 contains 15 residues. CDR3 DNA: TGTGCCAGCAGCTCAAGAGAAACATCTAACTATGGCTACACCTTC. Translating it yields CASSSRETSNYGYTF.

This clonotype is a singleton in its sample. V is TRBV15 and J is TRBJ2-7, with TRBD2 matching 8 bases. CDR1 is LNHNV and CDR2 is YYDKDF in the germline V gene (reference sequence). V was pared by 1 base and J by 5 bases, with 13 bases of the junction left unmatched. CDR3 size: 17 residues. The CDR3 coding sequence is TGTGCCACCAGCAGAGGGTATAGCGGGGTGGTTCCTAACGAGCAGTACTTC. This translates into CATSRGYSGVVPNEQYF.

This sequence joins TRBV13 and TRBJ2-7, with 9 bases identical to TRBD1. Germline values: CDR1 PRHDT, CDR2 FYEKMQ (reference sequence). The V segment lost 0 bases and the J segment 6 bases; nucleotides outside the gene matches: 3. The CDR3 sequence is 14 residues long. DNA for the CDR3: TGTGCCAGCAGCTTAGGACAGGGGGCTCTCGAGCAGTACTTC. Protein product: CASSLGQGALEQYF.

This clonotype was detected once. V and J are TRBV4-3 and TRBJ1-4; TRBD1 might be the D (6 bases). Per the germline V gene, CDR1 is LGHNA and CDR2 is YSLEER. V lost 6 bases and J 7 bases, leaving 15 bases between the germline ends. The CDR3 runs 14 residues. CDR3: CASSRTGTGEKLFF. The CDR3 region has the DNA TGCGCCAGCAGTCGCACAGGGACCGGTGAAAAACTGTTTTTT.

The rearrangement links TRBV20-1 to TRBJ2-1, with D perhaps being TRBD1 or TRBD2 (5 bases each). The germline V gene encodes CDR1 DFQATT and CDR2 SNEGSKA (reference sequence). V dropped 3 bases and J dropped 6 bases, with 12 bases sitting between them. This CDR3 region has 13 residues. The CDR3 coding sequence is TGCAGTGCTAGGGTGGGGCGGGTCAATGAGCAGTTCTTC. Encoded protein: CSARVGRVNEQFF.

The V call is TRBV14, the J call TRBJ1-2, with a weak D call TRBD1 (5 bases). The V and J ends lost 1 base and 8 bases respectively, with 17 bases between them. The CDR3 loop spans 15 amino acids. Germline V CDR1 and CDR2: SGHDN, FVKESK. CDR3 in amino acids: CASSQGGWQGHGYTF. Here the CDR3 DNA reads TGTGCCAGCAGCCAAGGAGGGTGGCAGGGTCACGGCTACACCTTC.